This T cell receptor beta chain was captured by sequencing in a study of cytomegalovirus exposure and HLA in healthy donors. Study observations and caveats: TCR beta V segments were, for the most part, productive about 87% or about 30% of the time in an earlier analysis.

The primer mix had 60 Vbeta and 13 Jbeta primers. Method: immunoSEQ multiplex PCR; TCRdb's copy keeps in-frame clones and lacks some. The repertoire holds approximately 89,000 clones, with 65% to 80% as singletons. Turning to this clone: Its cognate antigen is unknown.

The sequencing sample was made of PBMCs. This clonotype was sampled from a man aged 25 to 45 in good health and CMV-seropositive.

CDR3 loop: CASRGHMNTEAFF. In nucleotides, the CDR3 is TGTGCCAGCAGGGGACACATGAACACTGAAGCTTTCTTT. The chain links TRBV28 to TRBJ1-1; weak D call: TRBD1 (6 bases). Trimming removed 6 bases from V and 0 bases from J, with 8 bases in between. CDR3 size: 13 residues. Per the germline V gene, CDR1 is MDHEN and CDR2 is SYDVKM.